This T cell receptor beta chain was identified during a study of blood T cell repertoires in COVID-19 (TCRdb year 2020). Regarding the research as a whole: Collaborator samples came from the United States, Italy and Spain and covered acute and convalescent phases of COVID-19. The prospective study material was composed of cDNA or gDNA derived from T cells, B-cell-depleted T cells, or PBMCs. Where available, HLA class I and class II types were obtained from metadata supplied by the sample provider rather than from assay-based typing. Samples came from the ongoing ImmuneRACE study (first 160 participants) plus 1,254 subjects from 6 global collaborators. The repertoires were released in a freely available public database meant as a resource for research on the immune response to SARS-CoV-2. Deeply sampled blood TCRbeta repertoires from subjects exposed to, actively infected with, or recovered from COVID-19 were included in the dataset. The sample metadata nearly always contained a de-identified subject ID, COVID-19 status, age in years and sex.

TCRbeta CDR3 regions were amplified from genomic DNA by means of the immunoSEQ Assay, a bias-controlled multiplex PCR. The source study handled its data this way. Within the assay, amplification of reference gene primers was used to estimate how many nucleated cells each sample contained. To quantify the absolute abundance of each unique TCRbeta CDR3 rearrangement, sequence reads were collapsed and filtered. Productive Simpson clonality was computed per sample as the square root of Simpson's diversity index over productive rearrangements. This is the immuneACCESS table as TCRdb keeps it, with only in-frame sequences that have V and J called. A part of the clones is gone; compared with another copy, unresolved V genes explain less than half, and the rest is unexplained. The V and J calls and the clone size are those of that table, but D and trimming were determined from the DNA. Here the sample has 55,000 to 75,000 clones; around 77% occur a single time. The ten top clones hold about a fifth of the sample.

Details on this clone: Its antigen is still unknown. Qualities for individual bases were not recorded, and no much larger clone is one base off.

Collaborating institutions collected whole blood in K2EDTA tubes following their own protocols. For TCRbeta analysis, collaborators shipped samples as frozen whole blood, isolated PBMCs, or DNA extracted from either of those sample types. What the research found in general, with its limitations: How much clinical and demographic metadata was included differed by source and by participant, and the metadata was provided uncurated.

In the germline V gene, CDR1 corresponds to SGHTA and CDR2 to FQGTGA. The CDR3 sequence holds 10 residues, the cysteine and phenylalanine included. The retained sequence is limited to the CDR3, 30 bases, with the frame set at the first base. Trimming at the junction amounts to 8 bases on V and 6 bases on J, and the germline ends lie 5 bases apart. This clonotype originated in a man older than 75 with active or convalescent COVID-19. The specimen sequenced was peripheral blood. The sequence joins TRBV7-3 to TRBJ2-1; the D gene cannot be named for sure. The nucleotide sequence reads as follows: TGTGCCAGCCCATGCAATGAGCAGTTCTTC. The resulting protein is CASPCNEQFF.